Below, 8 T cell receptor beta chains from the same sample are listed, as sequenced in a study of T-cell memory formation after mild COVID-19. One entry per CDR3 protein, called by TCRdb with MiXCR from the 5' RACE reads. The sample has 150,000 to 200,000 distinct CDR3 sequences, more than 12% seen once. Sequencing was done on a sample of PBMCs or a T cell subset sorted from them (not recorded which). The receptors here all came from an adult woman who had mild COVID-19 (a few samples of this study predate the infection). Cell type and time point are not known.

This clonotype was found many times. The rearrangement links TRBV3-1 to TRBJ1-1; 8 bases are shared with TRBD1. V lost 4 bases to trimming and J lost 0 bases; unmatched junction nucleotides: 10. Germline V gene data show CDR1 as LGHDT and CDR2 as YNNKEL (reference sequence). The CDR3 runs 17 residues. CDR3 nucleotide sequence: TGTGCCAGCAGCCCGATACAGGGGGGAAGGATGAACACTGAAGCTTTCTTT. Its protein is CASSPIQGGRMNTEAFF.

V usage is TRBV7-9 and J usage is TRBJ2-1, with D perhaps being TRBD1 or TRBD2 (5 bases each). Trimming cost V 8 bases and J 10 bases, with 18 bases left between them. Germline loops: CDR1 SEHNR, CDR2 FQNEAQ (reference sequence). The CDR3 spans 13 residues. For the CDR3, the DNA is TGTGCCAGCGCTTTAGGGGCAGAGGGGGAGCAGTTCTTC. It yields the protein CASALGAEGEQFF.

Regarding this clonotype: A read error may explain this, as a much larger clone is one base away. V is TRBV5-5 and J is TRBJ2-5; D not resolved. The V and J ends lost 0 bases and 4 bases respectively, with 16 bases between them. The CDR3 runs to 16 residues. Germline V lookup: CDR1 SGHKS, CDR2 YYEKEE (reference sequence). This chain's CDR3 is CASSLDAWAYGETQYF. CDR3 sequence (DNA): TGTGCCAGCAGCTTGGATGCATGGGCTTATGGAGAGACCCAGTACTTC.

This clonotype was picked up a small number of times. The chain combines TRBV27 with TRBJ2-5; D remains ambiguous. V lost 2 bases and J 4 bases, leaving 8 bases between the germline ends. Germline V gene sequence: CDR1 MNHEY, CDR2 SMNVEV (reference sequence). The CDR3 is made up of 13 amino acids. The CDR3: CASSLTFGETQYF. The CDR3 DNA reads TGTGCCAGCAGTTTAACGTTCGGAGAGACCCAGTACTTC.

This clonotype has more than one count but fewer than ten. The chain employs TRBV5-4 and TRBJ2-3, with D perhaps being TRBD1 or TRBD2 (5 bases each). The CDR3 loop spans 16 amino acids. V lost 0 bases and J lost 5, with 16 bases in between. Germline lookup yields CDR1 SGHNT and CDR2 YYREEE (reference sequence). CDR3 nucleotides: TGTGCCAGCAGCTTGGGGACATTGAGTGGGGGAGATACGCAGTATTTT. Translated: CASSLGTLSGGDTQYF.

There are a few counts of this clonotype. The rearrangement links TRBV20-1 to TRBJ2-2; no clear D gene. The CDR3 consists of 14 residues. V was trimmed by 2 bases and J by 4 bases, leaving 11 bases between them. Germline lookup yields CDR1 DFQATT and CDR2 SNEGSKA (reference sequence). CDR3 region: CSARNAAGTGELFF. In nucleotides, the CDR3 is TGCAGTGCTAGAAATGCCGCAGGCACCGGGGAGCTGTTTTTT.

The chain combines TRBV20-1 with TRBJ2-5, with D perhaps assigned TRBD1 or TRBD2 (7 bases each). The V end lost 6 bases, the J end lost 2 bases, and 22 bases lay between the germline ends. This CDR3 contains 16 residues. The V gene's germline CDR1 is DFQATT and CDR2 SNEGSKA (reference sequence). CDR3 nucleotides: TGCAGTGCCAGGACTAGAGGGGGCGTGGTACAAGAGACCCAGTACTTC. It codes for CSARTRGGVVQETQYF.

This clonotype was recorded a few times. The V call is TRBV15, the J call TRBJ2-2; perhaps TRBD2 as D (5 bases). CDR3 size: 17 residues. Germline CDR1 is LNHNV and CDR2 is YYDKDF (reference sequence). Trimming pared 0 bases from V and 4 bases from J, leaving 15 bases between. CDR3 sequence: CATSRDPGVWGTGELFF. Here the CDR3 DNA reads TGTGCCACCAGCAGAGATCCCGGGGTTTGGGGCACCGGGGAGCTGTTTTTT.